This T cell receptor (beta chain) was identified during a study of blood T cell repertoires in COVID-19. Sequenced by immunoSEQ multiplex PCR; TCRdb stores in-frame clones only, minus some. The sample yields 150,000 to 200,000 clones, roughly four fifths seen once. This clone was observed once. The CDR3 runs 14 residues. After removal of 3 bases from V and 6 bases from J, the junction contained 5 bases not matched to a gene. CDR1 SGHNT and CDR2 YYREEE come from the germline V gene (reference sequence). The specimen was PBMCs or T cells enriched from blood (not recorded which). This chain uses TRBV5-4 with TRBJ2-2, with TRBD1 identical over 7 bases. The clonotype comes from a middle-aged man who had recovered from COVID-19. The CDR3 sequence is CASSSFDRAGELFF. The DNA for the CDR3 is TGTGCCAGCAGCTCGTTCGACAGGGCCGGGGAGCTGTTTTTT.